This T cell receptor beta chain comes out of a study of early T cells in non-severe SARS-CoV-2 infection. The germline V and J ends were trimmed by 6 bases and 0 bases, with 11 bases remaining between them. CDR1 and CDR2 from the germline V gene are SGHRS and YFSETQ. The CDR3 extends over 14 amino acids. The protocol attached unique molecular identifiers to individual cDNA molecules. In TCRdb, the 5' RACE reads were re-called with MiXCR into one record per CDR3 protein. The sample has 90,000 to 120,000 distinct CDR3 sequences, 9.5% to 13% seen once; the top ten hold around 3%. This clonotype appeared a few times.

Material for sequencing was whole blood. V usage is TRBV5-1 and J usage is TRBJ2-3; TRBD2 is a possible D gene (5 bases). The source is an adult who was a healthcare worker with PCR-confirmed SARS-CoV-2 infection or an uninfected control (not recorded which). The CDR3 sequence is CASTGSSSTDTQYF. For the CDR3, the DNA is TGCGCCAGCACGGGGAGCTCTAGCACAGATACGCAGTATTTT.